This TCR beta chain came from a study of CD8 T cell repertoires and HIV-1 epitope variants. Germline trimming cut 10 bases from V and 0 bases from J; bases unmatched to any gene: 13. This CDR3 contains 17 residues. Germline V gene data show CDR1 as SGHTA and CDR2 as FQGNSA. This table comes from immunoSEQ multiplex PCR, and its TCRdb copy is limited to in-frame clones, with some not included. The sample contains about 95,000 clones, 74% of which appear only once. The source of this sequence is a male donor with HIV. The sample was uncultured baseline CD8+ T cells from peripheral blood mononuclear cells (PBMCs). The chain recombines TRBV7-2 with TRBJ2-2; TRBD1 matches 8 bases. The CDR3 spells CAKRGDRQSANTGELFF. The CDR3 DNA follows: TGTGCCAAGCGTGGGGACAGGCAATCGGCGAACACCGGGGAGCTGTTTTTT.